These 21 T cell receptor beta chains originate from one sample sequenced in a study of identical twins. Via MiXCR, TCRdb re-called the 5' RACE reads, giving one row per CDR3 protein. This sample yields approximately 690,000 distinct CDR3 sequences, of which 5.5% to 7.5% are seen a single time; 1.5% to 2% belongs to the top ten. The sample comprised naive T cells sorted from blood. The source of these receptors is a man between 18 and 35 years old in good health.

This clonotype was seen many times. The chain has TRBV5-1 and TRBJ2-1, with 9 bases identical to TRBD1. The V and J ends lost 5 bases and 5 bases, in that order; junction bases with no gene match: 5. The CDR3 sequence is 14 residues long. CDR1 is SGHRS, CDR2 YFSETQ, per germline. The CDR3 bases are TGCGCCAGCAGAAAGGGACAGGGCGACAATGAGCAGTTCTTC. Translated: CASRKGQGDNEQFF. Variable domain in full (rest from reference TRBV5-1 and TRBJ2-1): KAGVTQTPRYLIKTRGQQVTLSCSPISGHRSVSWYQQTPGQGLQFLFEYFSETQRNKGNFPGRFSGRQFSNSRSEMNVSTLELGDSALYLCASRKGQGDNEQFFGPGTRLTVL.

This clonotype has a handful of counts. The rearrangement uses TRBV24-1 and TRBJ2-7, with D tentatively TRBD1 (6 bases). This CDR3 has 12 residues. Per the germline V gene, CDR1 is KGHDR and CDR2 is SFDVKD. Deletions cut 12 bases from V and 3 bases from J, with 14 bases between. DNA for the CDR3: TGTGCCGGTAGACAGGTGAGCTACGAGCAGTACGTC. It specifies CAGRQVSYEQYV.

The CDR3 region is CASSIGRANTDTQYF. The DNA of the CDR3 is TGTGCCAGTAGTATCGGGCGGGCGAACACAGATACGCAGTATTTT. V is TRBV19 and J is TRBJ2-3; the D gene is possibly TRBD2 (5 bases). Germline CDR1 reads LNHDA; CDR2 reads SQIVND (reference sequence). Trimming stripped 3 bases from V and 2 bases from J, with 12 bases between. The CDR3 has 15 residues.

The sample holds many counts of this clonotype. The rearrangement joins TRBV2 to TRBJ2-5; no clear D gene. V was cut by 3 bases and J by 4 bases, with 6 bases left in between. The germline gives CDR1 SNHLY, CDR2 FYNNEI. The CDR3 consists of 12 residues. This chain's CDR3 is CASSERRETQYF. The CDR3 DNA reads as TGTGCCAGCAGTGAGCGGCGAGAGACCCAGTACTTC.

The chain links TRBV6-5 to TRBJ1-3; unclear D gene. The germline gives CDR1 MNHEY, CDR2 SVGAGI. V was cut by 0 bases and J by 3 bases, with 9 bases left in between. The CDR3 is 15 amino acids. CDR3 sequence: CASSYSPEIGNTIYF. The CDR3 bases are TGTGCCAGCAGTTACTCTCCAGAGATTGGAAACACCATATATTTT.

V usage is TRBV27 and J usage is TRBJ2-2; 10 bases are shared with TRBD2. The CDR3 loop spans 16 amino acids. Trimming removed 6 bases from V and 4 bases from J; junction bases left unmatched: 8. Germline lookup yields CDR1 MNHEY and CDR2 SMNVEV (reference sequence). The CDR3 region is CASSPFASGGTGELFF. CDR3 nucleotides: TGTGCCAGCAGCCCATTTGCTAGCGGGGGCACCGGGGAGCTGTTTTTT.

This clonotype was seen more than once but under ten times. V is TRBV24-1 and J is TRBJ1-2; D gene ambiguous. CDR1 is KGHDR and CDR2 is SFDVKD in the germline V gene. Deletions cut 2 bases from V and 4 bases from J, with 10 bases between. The CDR3 spans 14 residues. CDR3 DNA: TGTGCCACCAGTGATTACGGCAGAAGCTATGGCTACACCTTC. Translated, it gives CATSDYGRSYGYTF.

This clonotype has more than one count but fewer than ten. The V call is TRBV25-1, the J call TRBJ2-5, with a weak D call TRBD1 (5 bases). V lost 8 bases and J lost 4, with 17 bases in between. Germline lookup yields CDR1 MGHDK and CDR2 SYGVNS. This CDR3 spans 14 amino acids. In DNA form, the CDR3 reads TGTGCCAGCTGCCCCCCAGGGTGGGGAGAGACCCAGTACTTC. Translation: CASCPPGWGETQYF.

This clonotype was counted between two and nine times. The chain combines TRBV6-1 with TRBJ2-4, with 10 bases fitting TRBD2. V lost 6 bases to trimming and J lost 3 bases; unmatched junction nucleotides: 11. Germline loops: CDR1 MNHNS, CDR2 SASEGT. CDR3 size: 17 residues. The CDR3 is CASSPLRTSGLKNIQYF. The CDR3 bases are TGTGCCAGCAGCCCACTTCGGACTAGCGGACTCAAAAACATTCAGTACTTC.

This clonotype has at least ten counts. The rearrangement links TRBV29-1 to TRBJ1-5; D might be TRBD1 (5 bases). CDR3 size: 14 residues. Germline CDR1 SQVTM, CDR2 ANQGSEA. The V gene lost 2 bases and the J gene lost 9 bases, with 17 bases spanning the gap. CDR3 nucleotide sequence: TGCAGCGTTGAAAGCAGGGACTCCGATCGGCCCCAGCATTTT. Translation: CSVESRDSDRPQHF.

This clonotype was found a few times. This chain links TRBV7-9 with TRBJ2-5; D is unclear. Between the trimmed V and J ends, which lost 8 bases and 2 bases, there was a span of 6 bases. The CDR3 is made up of 11 amino acids. In germline, CDR1 is SEHNR, CDR2 FQNEAQ (reference sequence). CDR3 loop: CASGTQETQYF. As DNA, the CDR3 is TGTGCCAGCGGTACTCAAGAGACCCAGTACTTC.

This clonotype was detected only a few times. J is TRBJ2-7 and V is TRBV7-3, with D hard to call. In germline, CDR1 is SGHTA, CDR2 FQGTGA. V was shortened by 2 bases and J by 6 bases, with 11 bases between the two germline ends. The CDR3 length is 13 residues. DNA for the CDR3: TGTGCCAGCAGCTTAGGACCCCCGCGCGAGCAGTACTTC. Its protein is CASSLGPPREQYF.

This clonotype was detected many times. The rearrangement links TRBV12-3 or TRBV12-4 to TRBJ1-5; the match to TRBD1 covers 7 bases. The trim removed 7 bases at V and 4 bases at J, leaving 7 bases unmatched. This CDR3 spans 14 amino acids. The CDR3 DNA reads as TGTGCCAGCACCCGGACAGGCGTAAATCAGCCCCAGCATTTT. Translating it yields CASTRTGVNQPQHF.

The table lists this clonotype with many counts. CDR3 in amino acids: CASSVSGLVSETQYF. The CDR3 coding sequence is TGTGCCAGCAGCGTATCTGGGCTAGTGAGCGAGACCCAGTACTTC. V gene TRBV9 combines with J gene TRBJ2-5, with unresolved D. The CDR3 has 15 amino acids. The germline V gene encodes CDR1 SGDLS and CDR2 YYNGEE. The V and J ends lost 1 base and 5 bases respectively, with 15 bases between them. Filled out from reference TRBV9 and TRBJ2-5, the complete variable domain reads DSGVTQTPKHLITATGQRVTLRCSPRSGDLSVYWYQQSLDQGLQFLIQYYNGEERAKGNILERFSAQQFPDLHSELNLSSLELGDSALYFCASSVSGLVSETQYFGPGTRLLVL.

Only a few counts were recorded for this clonotype. The V call is TRBV19, the J call TRBJ1-1, with 8 bases fitting TRBD1. Germline trimming cut 2 bases from V and 3 bases from J; bases unmatched to any gene: 8. Per the germline V gene, CDR1 is LNHDA and CDR2 is SQIVND (reference sequence). The CDR3 contains 16 residues. The CDR3: CASSIPGGYRDTEAFF. The CDR3 coding sequence is TGTGCCAGTAGTATACCAGGGGGCTACCGCGACACTGAAGCTTTCTTT. The full variable domain, completed using reference TRBV19 and TRBJ1-1, is DGGITQSPKYLFRKEGQNVTLSCEQNLNHDAMYWYRQDPGQGLRLIYYSQIVNDFQKGDIAEGYSVSREKKESFPLTVTSAQKNPTAFYLCASSIPGGYRDTEAFFGQGTRLTVV.

The V call is TRBV15, the J call TRBJ2-6; TRBD1 matches 7 bases. Unmatched junction bases numbered 6, after V lost 6 bases and J lost 1 base. The length of the CDR3 is 16 residues. Germline V gives CDR1 LNHNV, CDR2 YYDKDF (reference sequence). CDR3 DNA sequence: TGTGCCACCAGGCAGGGGGTGTTATCTGGGGCCAACGTCCTGACTTTC. It is translated as CATRQGVLSGANVLTF.

This clonotype was counted many times. CDR3 nucleotides: TGCAGCGTTGAGCCTCAGGGTATTCCAGATACGCAGTATTTT. The encoded protein is CSVEPQGIPDTQYF. This chain links TRBV29-1 with TRBJ2-3; D is possibly TRBD1 (5 bases). Germline V lookup: CDR1 SQVTM, CDR2 ANQGSEA. The CDR3 totals 14 residues. Between the trimmed V and J ends, which lost 3 bases and 4 bases, there was a span of 14 bases.

There are many counts of this clonotype. The chain links TRBV6-2 or TRBV6-3 to TRBJ2-7, with D unresolved. V lost 5 bases to trimming and J lost 7 bases, with 9 bases between them. The germline V gene encodes CDR1 MNHEY and CDR2 SVGEGT. The CDR3 spans 11 residues. CDR3 coding DNA: TGTGCCAGCAGTGACATGGGGGAGCAGTACTTC. Its protein product is CASSDMGEQYF.

This clonotype was counted ten times or more. This chain connects TRBV7-9 to TRBJ2-7; 7 bases map to TRBD1. This CDR3 region has 14 residues. With 6 bases clipped from V and 2 bases from J, the junction kept 7 bases outside the gene matches. Germline-derived CDR1 and CDR2 are SEHNR and FQNEAQ (reference sequence). This CDR3 reads CASRPDRAPYEQYV. The DNA of the CDR3 is TGTGCCAGCAGACCTGACAGGGCCCCCTACGAGCAGTACGTC.

The chain couples TRBV11-2 to TRBJ2-6; 8 bases fit TRBD1. After removal of 8 bases from V and 4 bases from J, the junction contained 7 bases not matched to a gene. The V gene's germline CDR1 is SGHAT and CDR2 FQNNGV. The CDR3 extends over 15 amino acids. The CDR3 nucleotides are TGTGCCAGCGACAGGGGCCTGAAAGGGGCCAACGTCCTGACTTTC. Translation: CASDRGLKGANVLTF.

Ten or more counts support this clonotype. V usage is TRBV29-1 and J usage is TRBJ2-1; possible D gene TRBD2, 6 bases. The V end was cut by 7 bases, the J end by 6 bases, with 19 bases between. The CDR3 length is 14 residues. Germline CDR1 is SQVTM and CDR2 is ANQGSEA. The CDR3 nucleotides read TGCAGCGCCTTGGACTCCTGGGGAGGCAATGAGCAGTTCTTC. It encodes CSALDSWGGNEQFF.